The T cell receptor beta chain under discussion was sequenced for a study of T cell changes during pregnancy in multiple sclerosis. The CDR3 runs 18 residues. Germline CDR1 MDHEN, CDR2 SYDVKM. Germline trimming cut 7 bases from V and 4 bases from J; bases unmatched to any gene: 14. TCRdb keeps only in-frame clones here, not all; method: immunoSEQ multiplex PCR. Among 25,000 to 35,000 clones listed, approximately 94% were seen once. This material consisted of CD8+ T cells from peripheral blood mononuclear cells, taken before pregnancy. The sequence came from a female donor with multiple sclerosis, enrolled in a pregnancy study. This chain joins TRBV28 and TRBJ2-7; the match to TRBD2 covers 15 bases. Written as DNA, the CDR3 is TGTGCCAGCACAACTAACCCCGGACTAGCGGGAGGGTCATACGAGCAGTACTTC. The encoded protein is CASTTNPGLAGGSYEQYF.